This TCR beta chain was identified during a study of graft-versus-host responses after intestinal transplantation. The plating included around 200,000 irradiated, violet-dye-labeled stimulator cells together with around 200,000 CFSE-labeled responder cells. Germline values: CDR1 SEHNR, CDR2 FQNEAQ (reference sequence). The CDR3 spans 13 residues. The V and J ends lost 1 base and 6 bases respectively, with 10 bases between them. Profiling relied on immunoSEQ multiplex PCR, and the TCRdb table lists in-frame clones only, not all of them. The sample has about 23,000 clones; roughly two fifths are singletons.

The V gene is TRBV7-9, the J gene TRBJ2-7; tentatively, D is TRBD1 (5 bases). The TCR was taken from a human patient who was an organ donor for intestinal transplantation. Sample: alloreactive CD8+ T cells from a mixed lymphocyte reaction culture, taken before transplantation. The subset was: CFSE-low proliferating T cells sorted from roughly six-day pre-transplant mixed lymphocyte reaction (GvH or HvG direction). CDR3 region: CASSLGGFVEQYF. The CDR3, as DNA: TGTGCCAGCAGCTTAGGGGGCTTTGTCGAGCAGTACTTC.